This T cell receptor beta chain derives from a study of control samples from healthy donors and cancer patients. Here immunoSEQ multiplex PCR was the method, and the copy in TCRdb shows in-frame clones only, minus some. The sample has roughly 63,000 clones; around 90% are singletons. Trimming removed 0 bases at V and 0 bases at J, with 7 bases between. The CDR3 consists of 16 residues. Germline V CDR1 and CDR2: SGDLS, YYNGEE. The TCR comes from a man in his sixties with colorectal cancer. Sequenced input: PBMCs. The gene calls are TRBV9 and TRBJ2-6; D remains unclear. CDR3 region: CASSVGSGSGANVLTF. The CDR3 region has the DNA TGTGCCAGCAGCGTAGGCTCGGGCTCTGGGGCCAACGTCCTGACTTTC.